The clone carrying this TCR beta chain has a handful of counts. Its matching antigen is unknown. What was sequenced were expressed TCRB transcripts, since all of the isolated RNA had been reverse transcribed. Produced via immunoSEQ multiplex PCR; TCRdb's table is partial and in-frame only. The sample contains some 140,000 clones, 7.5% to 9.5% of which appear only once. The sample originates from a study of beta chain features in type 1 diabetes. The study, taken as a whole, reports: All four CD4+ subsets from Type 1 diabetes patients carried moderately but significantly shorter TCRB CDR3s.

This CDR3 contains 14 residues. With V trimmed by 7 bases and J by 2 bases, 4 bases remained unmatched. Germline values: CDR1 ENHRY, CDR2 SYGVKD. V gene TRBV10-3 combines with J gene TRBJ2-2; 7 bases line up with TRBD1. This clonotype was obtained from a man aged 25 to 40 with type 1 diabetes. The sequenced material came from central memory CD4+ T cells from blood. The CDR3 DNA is TGTGCCATCACCGGGACAGCCAACACCGGGGAGCTGTTTTTT. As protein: CAITGTANTGELFF.